This T cell receptor (beta chain) was identified during a study of cytomegalovirus exposure and HLA in healthy donors. The overall study: An early data release held tens of millions of unique TCRs from HLA-typed donors. Among the approximately 400 genotyped donors, over 70% were placed in the Caucasian-associated ancestry cluster. Study-wide results and limits: Among donors in an Asian-associated ancestry cluster, a later analysis reportedly found fewer N-insertions than the roughly 700-donor mean.

With 60 Vbeta and 13 Jbeta primers, the PCR was carried out. In the study's own analysis: A follow-up analysis tallied 73 million or so unique TCR beta chains, roughly 11 million shared. Clones were sequenced by immunoSEQ multiplex PCR, and TCRdb holds only the in-frame ones, with some missing. For V, J and clone size, that table is used; D and trimming come from the DNA. The data hold more than 150,000 clones, with 77% observed a single time. This clone appeared a single time. Antigen specificity is unknown. The sample was PBMCs. This TCR was sampled from a man between 18 and 29 years old in good health and CMV-seronegative.

The CDR3 loop reads CATSRDSFNYGYTF. In DNA, the CDR3 is TGTGCCACCAGCAGAGACTCCTTCAACTATGGCTACACCTTC. The chain is built from TRBV15 and TRBJ1-2, with unresolved D. Between the trimmed V and J ends, which lost 0 bases and 2 bases, there was a span of 7 bases. CDR3 length: 14 residues. Germline V gene lookup returns CDR1 LNHNV and CDR2 YYDKDF (reference sequence).